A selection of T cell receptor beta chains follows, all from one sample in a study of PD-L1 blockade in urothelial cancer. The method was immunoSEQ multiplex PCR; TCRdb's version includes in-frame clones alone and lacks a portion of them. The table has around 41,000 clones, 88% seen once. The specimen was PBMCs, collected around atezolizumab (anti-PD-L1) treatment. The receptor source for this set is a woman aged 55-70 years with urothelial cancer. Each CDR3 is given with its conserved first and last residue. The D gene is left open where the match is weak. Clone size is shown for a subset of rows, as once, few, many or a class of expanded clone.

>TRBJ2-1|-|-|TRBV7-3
TGTGCCAGCAGCTTTCTCGCCACCAAGCCCTACAATGAGCAGTTCTTC
CASSFLATKPYNEQFF
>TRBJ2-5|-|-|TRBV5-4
TGTGCCAGCAGCTTGGAACAGCAAGAGACCCAGTACTTC
CASSLEQQETQYF
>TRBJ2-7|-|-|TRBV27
TGTGCCAGCAGTTTAACCCCAACTTACGAGCAGTACTTC
CASSLTPTYEQYF
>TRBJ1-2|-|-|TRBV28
TGTGCCAGCAGCCCCCTTAGTGGAGGGGTGAGGGGCTACACCTTC
CASSPLSGGVRGYTF
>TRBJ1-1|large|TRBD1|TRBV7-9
TGTGCCAGCAGCTTCGGATTCGACAGGGGGACTGAAGCTTTCTTT
CASSFGFDRGTEAFF
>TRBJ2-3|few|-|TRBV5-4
TGTGCCAGCAGCTTGGCGGCTAGAACGACAGATACGCAGTATTTT
CASSLAARTTDTQYF
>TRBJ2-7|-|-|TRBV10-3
TGTGCCATCGGGGACACGTCAAAAAAGGGATCCTACGAGCAGTACTTC
CAIGDTSKKGSYEQYF
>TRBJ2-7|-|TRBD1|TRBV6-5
TGTGCCAGCAGTTACACACGGGACAGCTCCTACGAGCAGTACTTC
CASSYTRDSSYEQYF
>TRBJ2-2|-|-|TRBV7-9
TGTGCCAGCAGCCGAGAGAACACCGGGGAGCTGTTTTTT
CASSRENTGELFF
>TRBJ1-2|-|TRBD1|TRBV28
TGTGCCAGCAGTTTAGTCGACAGGGTAAACTATGGCTACACCTTC
CASSLVDRVNYGYTF
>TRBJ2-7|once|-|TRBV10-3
TGTGCCATCAAAAAGACAGAGAGCTCCTACGAGCAGTACTTC
CAIKKTESSYEQYF
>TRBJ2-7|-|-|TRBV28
TGTGCCAGCAGTTTATCCACAGGGAACTACGAGCAGTACTTC
CASSLSTGNYEQYF
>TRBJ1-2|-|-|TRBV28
TGTGCCAGCAGTTTAGACTATGCTATTGGCTACACCTTC
CASSLDYAIGYTF
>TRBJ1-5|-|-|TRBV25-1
TGTGCCAGCAGTGCCTCACAGGTTAATCAGCCCCAGCATTTT
CASSASQVNQPQHF
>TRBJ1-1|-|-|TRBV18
TGTGCCAGCTCACCCAACGCCCGGGATGAAGCTTTCTTT
CASSPNARDEAFF
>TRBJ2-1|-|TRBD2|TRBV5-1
TGCGCCAGCAGCTTAAGACTAGCCGCTTTAAATGAGCAGTTCTTC
CASSLRLAALNEQFF
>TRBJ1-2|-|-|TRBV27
TGTGCCAGCAGTCCAATGGGAGCCCCCTGGTATGGCTACACCTTC
CASSPMGAPWYGYTF
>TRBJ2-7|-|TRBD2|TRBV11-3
TGTGCCAGCAGCTTATTGGCTAGCGGGAGCTACGAGCAGTACTTC
CASSLLASGSYEQYF
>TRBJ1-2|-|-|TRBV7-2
TGTGCCAGCAGCCCCGGGGGAGGGGACCTGGGAAACTATGGCTACACCTTC
CASSPGGGDLGNYGYTF
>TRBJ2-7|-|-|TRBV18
TGTGCCAGCTCAACCCTGACTGACTCCTACGAGCAGTACTTC
CASSTLTDSYEQYF